A single T cell receptor (beta chain) is shown here with its context. This sample stems from a study of blood T cell repertoires in COVID-19. Across the study: Samples taken during acute and convalescent COVID-19 were collected in the United States, Italy and Spain.

Per the authors' pipeline: Reference gene primers were amplified, and this amplification served to estimate nucleated cell counts. Profiled with immunoSEQ multiplex PCR; TCRdb holds only in-frame clones, not every one. Clonal size and the V and J genes are those of that table, whereas D and trimming came from the DNA. The sample gives 250,000 or so clones, 86% of which show up once; roughly 12% is in the top ten. The V gene lost 3 bases and the J gene lost 0 bases, with 8 bases spanning the gap. Germline CDR1 SNHLY, CDR2 FYNNEI. The CDR3 consists of 14 residues. The sequence derives from a man of 80 years or more with acute or convalescent COVID-19. The chain is built from TRBV2 and TRBJ1-2; maybe TRBD1 (5 bases). Sequencing used peripheral blood. Here the CDR3 reads CASSETATNYGYTF. CDR3 DNA: TGTGCCAGCAGTGAGACAGCCACTAACTATGGCTACACCTTC. The full variable domain, in which reference TRBV2 and TRBJ1-2 provide the parts outside the CDR3, is EPEVTQTPSHQVTQMGQEVILRCVPISNHLYFYWYRQILGQKVEFLVSFYNNEISEKSEIFDDQFSVERPDGSNFTLKIRSTKLEDSAMYFCASSETATNYGYTFGSGTRLTVV.